What follows is one T cell receptor beta chain and its context. Its antigen remains unidentified. This record belongs to a study of T cell responses to AZD1222 COVID-19 vaccine. Germline lookup yields CDR1 SGHRS and CDR2 YFSETQ. The CDR3 is made up of 12 amino acids. Trimming removed 4 bases at V and 5 bases at J, with 9 bases between. Clones were sequenced by immunoSEQ multiplex PCR, and TCRdb holds only the in-frame ones, with some missing. There are roughly 110,000 clones in the sample; approximately 90% occur only once, and 4.8% lies in the top ten. General study results and limits: Donors were largely white British and mainly female; clonal diversity was possibly underestimated.

This receptor was obtained from an adult who received the AZD1222 COVID-19 vaccine. The material was peripheral blood, obtained 28 days after the second AZD1222 dose. The V and J genes are TRBV5-1 and TRBJ1-2; D is possibly TRBD1 (6 bases). In DNA, the CDR3 is TGCGCCAGCAGCACGGACAGATATGGCTACACCTTC. Protein product: CASSTDRYGYTF.